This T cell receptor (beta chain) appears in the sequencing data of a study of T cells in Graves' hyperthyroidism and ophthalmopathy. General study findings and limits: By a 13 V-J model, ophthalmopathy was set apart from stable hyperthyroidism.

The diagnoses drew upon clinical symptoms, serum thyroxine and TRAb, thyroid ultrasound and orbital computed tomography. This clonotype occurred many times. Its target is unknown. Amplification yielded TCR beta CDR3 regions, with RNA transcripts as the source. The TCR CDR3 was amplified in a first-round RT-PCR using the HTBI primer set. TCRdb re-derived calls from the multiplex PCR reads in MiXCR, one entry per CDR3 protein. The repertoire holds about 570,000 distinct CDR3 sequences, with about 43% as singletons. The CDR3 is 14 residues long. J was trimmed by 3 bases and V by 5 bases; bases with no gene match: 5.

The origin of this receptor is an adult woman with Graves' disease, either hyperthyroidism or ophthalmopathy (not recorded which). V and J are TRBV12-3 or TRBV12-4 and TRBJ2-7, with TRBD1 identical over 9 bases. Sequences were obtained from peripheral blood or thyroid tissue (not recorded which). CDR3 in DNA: TGTGCCAGCAGTATGGACAGGGGTGGCTACGAGCAGTACTTC. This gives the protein CASSMDRGGYEQYF.